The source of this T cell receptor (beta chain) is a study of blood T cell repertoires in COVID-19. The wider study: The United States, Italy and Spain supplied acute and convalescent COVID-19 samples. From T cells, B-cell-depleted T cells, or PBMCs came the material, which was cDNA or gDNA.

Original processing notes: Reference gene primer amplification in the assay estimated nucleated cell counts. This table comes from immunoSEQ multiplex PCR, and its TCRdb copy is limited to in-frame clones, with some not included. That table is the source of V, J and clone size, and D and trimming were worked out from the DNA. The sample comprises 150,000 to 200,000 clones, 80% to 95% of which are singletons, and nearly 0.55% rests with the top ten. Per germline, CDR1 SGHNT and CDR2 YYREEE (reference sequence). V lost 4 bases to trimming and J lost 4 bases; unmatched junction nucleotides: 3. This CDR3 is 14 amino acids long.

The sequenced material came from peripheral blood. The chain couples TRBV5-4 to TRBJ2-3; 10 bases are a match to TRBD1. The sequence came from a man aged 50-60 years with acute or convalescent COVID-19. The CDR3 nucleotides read TGTGCCAGCAGCCTAGGACAGGGGGCAGATACGCAGTATTTT. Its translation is CASSLGQGADTQYF. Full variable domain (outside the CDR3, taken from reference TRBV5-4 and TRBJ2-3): ETGVTQSPTHLIKTRGQQVTLRCSSQSGHNTVSWYQQALGQGPQFIFQYYREEENGRGNFPPRFSGLQFPNYSSELNVNALELDDSALYLCASSLGQGADTQYFGPGTRLTVL.